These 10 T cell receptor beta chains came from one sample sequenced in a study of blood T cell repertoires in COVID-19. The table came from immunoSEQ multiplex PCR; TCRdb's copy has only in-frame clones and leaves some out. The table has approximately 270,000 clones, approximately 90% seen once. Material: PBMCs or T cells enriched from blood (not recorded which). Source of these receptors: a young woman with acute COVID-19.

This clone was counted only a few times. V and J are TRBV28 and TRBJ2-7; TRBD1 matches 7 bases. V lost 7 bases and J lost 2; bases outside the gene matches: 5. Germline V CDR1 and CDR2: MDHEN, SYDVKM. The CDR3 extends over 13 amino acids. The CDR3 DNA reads TGTGCCAGCACCACCCAGGGGGCCTACGAGCAGTACTTC. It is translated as CASTTQGAYEQYF. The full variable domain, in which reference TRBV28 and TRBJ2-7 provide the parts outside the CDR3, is DVKVTQSSRYLVKRTGEKVFLECVQDMDHENMFWYRQDPGLGLRLIYFSYDVKMKEKGDIPEGYSVSREKKERFSLILESASTNQTSMYLCASTTQGAYEQYFGPGTRLTVT.

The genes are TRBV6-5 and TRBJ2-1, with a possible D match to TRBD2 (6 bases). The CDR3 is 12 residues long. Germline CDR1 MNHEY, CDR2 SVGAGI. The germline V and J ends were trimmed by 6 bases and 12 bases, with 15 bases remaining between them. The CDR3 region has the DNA TGTGCCAGCAGCCCCATCGGGGGAAGGCAGTTCTTC. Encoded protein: CASSPIGGRQFF.

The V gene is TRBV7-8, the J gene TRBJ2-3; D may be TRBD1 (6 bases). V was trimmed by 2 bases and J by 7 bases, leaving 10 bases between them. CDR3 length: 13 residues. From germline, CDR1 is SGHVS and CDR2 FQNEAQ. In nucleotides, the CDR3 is TGTGCCAGCAGCTTATTGGACAGAAATACGCAGTATTTT. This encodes CASSLLDRNTQYF.

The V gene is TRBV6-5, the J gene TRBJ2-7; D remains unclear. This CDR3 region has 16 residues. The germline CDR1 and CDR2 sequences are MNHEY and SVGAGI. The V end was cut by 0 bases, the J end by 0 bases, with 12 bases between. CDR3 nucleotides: TGTGCCAGCAGTTACTCTTCCGGCGGAGCCTCCTACGAGCAGTACTTC. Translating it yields CASSYSSGGASYEQYF.

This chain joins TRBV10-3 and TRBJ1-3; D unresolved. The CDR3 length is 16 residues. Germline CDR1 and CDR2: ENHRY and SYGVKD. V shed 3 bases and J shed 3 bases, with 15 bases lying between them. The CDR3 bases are TGTGCCATCAGTGACAAAACCGGGAGCCTTGGAAACACCATATATTTT. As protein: CAISDKTGSLGNTIYF.

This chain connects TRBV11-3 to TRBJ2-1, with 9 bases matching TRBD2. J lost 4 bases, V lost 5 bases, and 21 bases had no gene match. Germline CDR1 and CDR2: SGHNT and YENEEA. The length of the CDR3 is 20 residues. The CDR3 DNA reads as TGTGCCAGCAGCCATGGGGGATGGGTAGCGGGAGAGGCGGGGTACAATGAGCAGTTCTTC. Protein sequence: CASSHGGWVAGEAGYNEQFF.

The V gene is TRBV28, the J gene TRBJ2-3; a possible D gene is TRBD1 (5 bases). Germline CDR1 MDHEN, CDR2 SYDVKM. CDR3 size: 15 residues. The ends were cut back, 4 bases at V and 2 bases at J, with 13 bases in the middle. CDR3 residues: CASSSGQLNTDTQYF. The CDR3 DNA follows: TGTGCCAGCAGTTCAGGACAACTAAACACAGATACGCAGTATTTT.

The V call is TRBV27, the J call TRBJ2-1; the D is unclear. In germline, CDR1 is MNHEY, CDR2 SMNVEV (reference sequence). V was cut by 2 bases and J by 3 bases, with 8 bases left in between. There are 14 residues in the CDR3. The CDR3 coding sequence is TGTGCCAGCAGTTTAAGAGCAAGCTACAATGAGCAGTTCTTC. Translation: CASSLRASYNEQFF.

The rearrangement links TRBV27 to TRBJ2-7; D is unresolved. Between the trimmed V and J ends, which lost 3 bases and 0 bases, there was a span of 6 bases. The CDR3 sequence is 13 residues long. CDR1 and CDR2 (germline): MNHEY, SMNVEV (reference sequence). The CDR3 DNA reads TGTGCCAGCAGTTTCCCAGGCTCCTACGAGCAGTACTTC. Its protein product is CASSFPGSYEQYF.

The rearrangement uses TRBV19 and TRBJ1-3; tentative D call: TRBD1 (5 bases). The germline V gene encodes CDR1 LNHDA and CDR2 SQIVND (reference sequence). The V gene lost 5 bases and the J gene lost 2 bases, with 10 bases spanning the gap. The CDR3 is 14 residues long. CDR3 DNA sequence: TGTGCCAGTAGTCCGACAGTTACTGGAAACACCATATATTTT. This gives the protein CASSPTVTGNTIYF.